A selection of T cell receptor beta chains follows, all from one sample in a study of cytomegalovirus exposure and HLA in healthy donors. Clones were sequenced by immunoSEQ multiplex PCR, and TCRdb holds only the in-frame ones, with some missing. This sample's clone table lists just over 200,000 clones. Sequencing was done on a sample of PBMCs. The source of these receptors is a girl aged 2-10 years in good health and CMV-seropositive. Both conserved end residues are part of each CDR3. The order of the fields is V gene, J gene, D gene, CDR3 protein, CDR3 DNA. The D gene is left open where the match is weak.

TRBV15	TRBJ2-7	TRBD1	CATSSRRQGAYEQYF	TGTGCCACCAGCAGTAGGCGGCAGGGGGCCTACGAGCAGTACTTC
TRBV2	TRBJ2-5	NA	CASSAPLLGGTQYF	TGTGCCAGCAGCGCACCCCTTTTAGGGGGGACCCAGTACTTC
TRBV19	TRBJ2-1	TRBD2	CASSILSGRAYNEQFF	TGTGCCAGTAGTATCCTAAGCGGGAGGGCCTACAATGAGCAGTTCTTC
TRBV19	TRBJ1-1	TRBD1	CASRQGPPNGEAFF	TGTGCCAGTAGACAGGGGCCCCCAAACGGTGAAGCTTTCTTT
TRBV4-1	TRBJ2-1	NA	CASSSNRDEQFF	TGCGCCAGCAGCTCAAACCGGGATGAGCAGTTCTTC
TRBV28	TRBJ2-7	TRBD1	CASSLGDSYSYEQYF	TGTGCCAGCAGTTTAGGGGACAGCTACTCCTACGAGCAGTACTTC
TRBV27	TRBJ2-7	TRBD1	CASSTLLDRDPYEQYF	TGTGCCAGCAGCACGCTCTTGGACAGGGACCCCTACGAGCAGTACTTC
TRBV5-6	TRBJ2-3	NA	CASSFGETDTQYF	TGTGCCAGCAGCTTCGGGGAAACAGATACGCAGTATTTT
TRBV10-3	TRBJ1-2	NA	CAIGGASDGYTF	TGTGCCATCGGGGGGGCCTCAGATGGCTACACCTTC
TRBV5-4	TRBJ2-2	TRBD2	CASSSSGSRTGELFF	TGTGCCAGCAGCTCTAGCGGGAGTCGGACCGGGGAGCTGTTTTTT
TRBV27	TRBJ2-7	NA	CASSLGRGSYEQYF	TGTGCCAGCAGTTTGGGTAGGGGGTCCTACGAGCAGTACTTC
TRBV5-1	TRBJ1-6	TRBD1	CASSSRGPDSPLHF	TGCGCCAGCAGCTCCAGGGGGCCTGATTCACCCCTCCACTTT
TRBV12-5	TRBJ2-7	TRBD1	CASGYTLGTGVSYEQYF	TGTGCTAGTGGTTATACCCTCGGGACAGGAGTATCCTACGAGCAGTACTTC
TRBV28	TRBJ1-2	TRBD1	CASSWTGGLGYTF	TGTGCCAGCAGTTGGACAGGAGGCTTGGGCTACACCTTC
TRBV5-1	TRBJ1-1	NA	CASSFQGSTEAFF	TGCGCCAGCAGCTTCCAGGGATCCACTGAAGCTTTCTTT
TRBV5-1	TRBJ2-7	TRBD1	CASSPGTGFYEQYF	TGCGCCAGCAGCCCTGGGACAGGGTTCTACGAGCAGTACTTC
TRBV28	TRBJ2-1	TRBD1	CASSSDRGLASSYNEQFF	TGTGCCAGCAGTTCGGACAGGGGGCTGGCCTCCTCCTACAATGAGCAGTTCTTC
TRBV10-1	TRBJ2-7	TRBD1	CASSKNRGSGEQYF	TGCGCCAGCAGTAAGAACAGGGGCTCAGGCGAGCAGTACTTC
TRBV28	TRBJ2-7	TRBD1	CASTGTGGRVVQYF	TGTGCCAGCACCGGGACAGGGGGGCGAGTTGTGCAGTACTTC
TRBV4-2	TRBJ1-4	NA	CASSQGGGVSEKLFF	TGTGCCAGCAGCCAAGGTGGAGGGGTGAGTGAAAAACTGTTTTTT
TRBV6-1	TRBJ1-3	TRBD1	CASSLGQEVNTIYF	TGTGCCAGCAGCCTAGGACAGGAGGTGAACACCATATATTTT
TRBV28	TRBJ2-1	NA	CASRGLLLSYNEQFF	TGTGCCAGCAGAGGACTTCTCCTCTCCTACAATGAGCAGTTCTTC
TRBV15	TRBJ1-1	NA	CATSREGGATEAFF	TGTGCCACCAGCAGAGAAGGTGGGGCCACTGAAGCTTTCTTT
TRBV7-9	TRBJ1-5	NA	CASSLDSNQPQHF	TGTGCCAGCAGCTTAGACTCCAATCAGCCCCAGCATTTT
TRBV2	TRBJ2-3	TRBD2	CASRNRLAGDTDTQYF	TGTGCCAGCAGGAACCGACTAGCGGGAGACACAGATACGCAGTATTTT
TRBV19	TRBJ2-1	TRBD1	CASSDRDRGHNEQFF	TGTGCCAGTAGTGACCGGGACAGGGGCCACAATGAGCAGTTCTTC
TRBV7-2	TRBJ2-2	TRBD2	CASSLDPTSGRPTGELFF	TGTGCCAGCAGCTTAGATCCAACTAGCGGGAGGCCCACCGGGGAGCTGTTTTTT
TRBV7-3	TRBJ2-7	TRBD2	CASRQSTSGTYEQYF	TGTGCCAGCAGACAAAGCACTAGCGGTACCTACGAGCAGTACTTC
TRBV28	TRBJ2-5	NA	CASSLEADWETQYF	TGTGCCAGCAGTTTAGAAGCGGATTGGGAGACCCAGTACTTC
TRBV7-3	TRBJ2-2	TRBD1	CASSLRQGGKGELFF	TGTGCCAGCAGCTTACGACAGGGGGGAAAAGGGGAGCTGTTTTTT
TRBV28	TRBJ2-7	TRBD2	CASSFRRTSGSVHEQYF	TGTGCCAGCAGTTTTCGCCGGACTAGCGGGAGTGTTCACGAGCAGTACTTC
TRBV2	TRBJ2-1	NA	CASLLIGTPADEQFF	TGTGCCAGCTTACTAATAGGGACACCGGCCGACGAGCAGTTCTTC
TRBV27	TRBJ2-7	TRBD1	CASSSRDSTYEQYF	TGTGCCAGCAGTTCCCGGGACAGCACCTACGAGCAGTACTTC
TRBV10-3	TRBJ1-5	NA	CAISDDSSNQPQHF	TGTGCCATCAGTGATGATAGTAGCAATCAGCCCCAGCATTTT
TRBV5-1	TRBJ2-1	NA	CASRSYAAYNEQFF	TGCGCCAGCAGAAGTTACGCAGCCTACAATGAGCAGTTCTTC